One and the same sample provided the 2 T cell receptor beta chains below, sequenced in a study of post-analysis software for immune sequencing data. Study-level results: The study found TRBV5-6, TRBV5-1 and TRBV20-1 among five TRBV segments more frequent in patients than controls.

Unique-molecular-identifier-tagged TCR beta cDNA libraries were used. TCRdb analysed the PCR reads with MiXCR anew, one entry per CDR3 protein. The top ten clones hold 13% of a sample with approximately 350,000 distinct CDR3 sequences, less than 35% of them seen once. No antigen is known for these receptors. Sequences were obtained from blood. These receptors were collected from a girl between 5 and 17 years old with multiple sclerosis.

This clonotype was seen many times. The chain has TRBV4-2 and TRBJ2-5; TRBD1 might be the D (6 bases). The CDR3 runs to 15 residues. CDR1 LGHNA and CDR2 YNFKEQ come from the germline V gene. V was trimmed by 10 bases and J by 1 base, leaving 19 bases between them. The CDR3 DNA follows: TGTGCCACAGCTGACGGACAGAACTTCCAAGAGACCCAGTACTTC. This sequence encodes CATADGQNFQETQYF.

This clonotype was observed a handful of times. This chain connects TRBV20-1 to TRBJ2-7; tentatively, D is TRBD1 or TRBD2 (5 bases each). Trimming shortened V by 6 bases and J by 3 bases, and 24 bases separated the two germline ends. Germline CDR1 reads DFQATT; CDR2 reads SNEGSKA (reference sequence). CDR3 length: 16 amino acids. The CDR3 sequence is CSALGRTASRLYEQYF. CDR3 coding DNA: TGCAGTGCACTGGGACGGACCGCTTCCCGGCTCTACGAGCAGTACTTC.